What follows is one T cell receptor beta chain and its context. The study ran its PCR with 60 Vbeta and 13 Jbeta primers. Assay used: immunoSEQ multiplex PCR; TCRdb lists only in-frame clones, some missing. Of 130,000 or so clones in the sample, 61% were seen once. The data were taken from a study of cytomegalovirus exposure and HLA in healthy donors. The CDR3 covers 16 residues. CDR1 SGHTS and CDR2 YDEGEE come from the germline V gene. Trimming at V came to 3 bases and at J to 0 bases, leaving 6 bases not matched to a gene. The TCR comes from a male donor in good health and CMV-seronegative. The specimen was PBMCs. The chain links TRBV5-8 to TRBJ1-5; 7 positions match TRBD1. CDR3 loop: CASSSGQALSNQPQHF. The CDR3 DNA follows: TGTGCCAGCAGCTCTGGACAGGCACTTAGCAATCAGCCCCAGCATTTT.